The sequence of this T cell receptor beta chain was determined in a study of cytomegalovirus exposure and HLA in healthy donors (dated 2017 in TCRdb). Regarding the complete study: An earlier analysis of 550 to 700 of the donors reported more than 250 Gb of sequence data and some 120 million unique TCR beta sequences from 150 million to 200 million T cells. Rather than drawing on any new phenotypic data, the later analysis identified candidate immune exposures from TCR beta sequences and the way those sequences occurred across donors. Every repertoire in the discovery cohort had been generated on one and the same sequencing platform. HLA typing included class I and class II loci at four-digit resolution. An early release that covered around 590 HLA-typed donors contained about 290 gigabases of sequencing data and tens of millions of unique TCR sequences. The study was designed to test whether signatures of past pathogen exposure could be identified by cataloging public T cell receptors. The T cell repertoires of 666 subjects were profiled by immunosequencing and related to cytomegalovirus serostatus. The number of typed donors differed by locus: roughly 620-630 for A, B, C, DRB1 and DQB1; 500 to 550 for DQA1; about 600 for DPA1; and roughly 470 for DPB1. Of the roughly 420 genotyped donors, 70% to 90% were placed in the genetic ancestry cluster associated with self-reported Caucasian donors. A later genetic analysis took genome-wide SNP genotypes for 398 of the 666 donors and used that subset as a discovery cohort. To predict cytomegalovirus infection status, the study combined high-throughput TCR immunosequencing, statistical association of individual TCRs with disease status, and machine learning. Four to six DR-DQ haplotypes were handled as single units for association and clustering, since linkage in the cohort was strong. Alongside the repertoire data, information on donor age, sex, ethnicity and CMV serostatus was compiled. On average, roughly 200,000 unique TCR beta nucleotide sequences were sequenced per donor among about 400 genotyped donors of the cohort, with around 19% of those sequences being non-productive. In addition to the first cohort of approximately 650 subjects, a separate validation cohort of 120 different subjects was used. A later analysis re-analyzed previously published TCR beta repertoires from roughly 690 donors and added high-resolution HLA genotyping to study TCR occurrence patterns. In an earlier analysis of 587 of the donors, high-throughput TCR beta sequencing was used to judge whether each TCR beta V gene segment behaved as functional or pseudogenic.

V loses 5 bases, J loses 3 bases, and the germline ends lie 11 bases apart. CDR1 and CDR2, per the germline V gene (reference sequence), are LNHDA and SQIVND. Measured from the cysteine to the phenylalanine, the CDR3 is 14 residues long. Just the 42-base CDR3 DNA is kept, in frame starting at base 1. The study at large found these results: Because some donors lacked HLA typing at each locus, the association tests relied only on the typed subset. Over 15 rarely observed V segments, including chromosome 9 orphons, were excluded from the earlier analysis of several hundred of the donors because counts were too low. In vitro tests confirmed that a few of the cytomegalovirus-associated TCR beta chains recognize cytomegalovirus antigens. In a later analysis, HLA-associated TCR beta chains were found to be more clonally expanded and to have lower generation probabilities than equally common non-associated chains. In an earlier analysis of a few hundred of the donors, most TCR beta V segments were observed in productive rearrangements about 87% or about 30% of the time, broadly matching IMGT annotations. In the study, approximately 160 TCR beta chains were listed as associated with cytomegalovirus. According to a later analysis, most CMV-associated TCR beta chains appeared to be HLA-restricted, and the HLA associations seemed to be driven largely by CMV exposure. A cluster of highly shared sequence variants was judged likely to represent a technical artifact of the sequencing pipeline. Assigning TCR associations to individual alleles was difficult when HLA alleles, especially DR and DQ, strongly co-occurred. In both the original and validation cohorts, the classifier was reported to diagnose cytomegalovirus status with high specificity and sensitivity. Sequencing depth was assumed to be roughly uniform across donors in the presence/absence analyses, though that assumption may not hold. A later analysis associated some 17,000 TCR beta sequences with specific HLA alleles at a false discovery rate of 0.05. Compared with the roughly 720-donor mean, donors in an Asian-associated ancestry cluster had fewer N-insertions in productive TCRs, according to a later genetic analysis. Because the 87-base-pair reads could not distinguish some IMGT-functional V segments, including TRBV6-2 and TRBV6-3, those segments were excluded. A later analysis found that TCR association rates varied across HLA loci, with DRB1 alleles showing the most associated TCRs and HLA-C alleles the fewest. Across donors, most TCR sequences were observed very rarely, whereas some public TCRs were present in many individuals. In this cohort, only TCR beta chains were sequenced, and detectable features were limited by the absence of alpha or paired-chain data. A later analysis reported that several top co-occurrence clusters appeared linked to parvovirus B19, influenza, CMV and Epstein-Barr virus. The authors suggested that the approach could potentially be extended to other disease states and immunological phenotypes. CMV serostatus was the only immune exposure information available for the cohort. Correlated functional status among segregating V segments might be attributable to linkage disequilibrium, but an unknown experimental factor could not be ruled out. A further reported finding was that TCR beta sequences accurately predicted the HLA-A and HLA-B alleles for most subjects in the first cohort. An association between a missense DCLRE1C variant and V-gene and J-gene trimming of TCR beta chains was found in a later genetic analysis and replicated in an independent cohort.

The method was the immunoSEQ multiplex PCR assay. A mixture of 60 forward primers for TCR Vbeta segments and 13 reverse primers for TCR Jbeta segments was used in the multiplex PCR. A multiplex PCR assay on genomic DNA amplified the CDR3 region of rearranged TCR beta genes. The Illumina HiSeq System was used to sequence the amplified TCR beta libraries as 87-base-pair reads. The authors' analysis ran thus. In a later analysis, tens of millions of unique TCR beta chains were counted across the 500 to 850 repertoires, and approximately 11 million of these chains were shared by at least two donors. Raw reads were error-corrected and collapsed into unique sequences by a nearest-neighbor algorithm in which closely related sequences were merged to remove PCR and sequencing errors. To assign V, D and J gene segments, CDR3 sequences were aligned to IMGT reference sequences. For a sequence to be retained, a match of at least six nucleotides to both a V gene segment and a J gene segment was required. A rearrangement counted as productive if the CDR3 had no stop codons and remained in frame with V and J, and every other rearrangement counted as non-productive. Following IMGT convention, CDR3 was defined as the stretch from the second conserved V-encoded cysteine to the conserved J-encoded phenylalanine. The earlier analysis of about 570 of the donors excluded any sequence lacking an unambiguous match to a single V gene segment. An earlier analysis of approximately 590 of the donors classified V segments as functional when productive rearrangements were above 56.7% and as segregating when the standard deviation between donors was above 5%. A statistical classification framework was built for diagnosing cytomegalovirus status from the catalog of TCR beta chain sequences. A later analysis assigned V and J genes by comparing TCR nucleotide sequences with IMGT/GENE-DB human TR gene sequences. A later analysis assigned CDR3 sequences and most-parsimonious VDJ recombination scenarios with the TCRdist pipeline. A later analysis defined each TCR beta chain by its CDR3 amino acid sequence plus V-gene family, and excluded reads lacking a unique V-gene family. As a way to deal with suspected cross-contamination and a sequencing artifact, a later analysis dropped approximately 570 nucleotide sequences that were highly shared and had low generation probability. A later analysis calculated a clonal expansion index for each public chain from normalized within-repertoire ranks of inferred template counts. In a later analysis, generation probabilities were computed using a VDJ recombination model fitted to out-of-frame rearrangements, and the results were checked against IGoR. In a later analysis, TCR-TCR, TCR-HLA and TCR-CMV co-occurrence was scored with hypergeometric tests, and a repertoire-size bias correction was applied to TCR pairs. False discovery rates were estimated in a later analysis by permuting HLA or CMV assignments 20 times. In a later analysis, co-occurring TCRs were grouped using DBSCAN, with TCRdist sequence similarity added in when clustering inside HLA-allele-positive subsets. Repertoires with fewer than 30,000 or more than 120,000 public chains, plus five repertoires with anomalous nucleotide sharing, were excluded from co-occurrence clustering. TCRdb took over this immuneACCESS table, retaining in-frame rearrangements with V and J assigned. Such tables are incomplete; in checked studies, under half of the missing clones stem from an unresolved V gene, and the remainder is unexplained. V and J calls plus clone size are reproduced from that table; the DNA served to infer D and trimming. The sample table lists approximately 69,000 clones, approximately 74% of them with a count of one. 20% to 25% of the sample rests with the top ten.

The cohort was made up of under 800 healthy bone marrow donors. All cohort members were sampled while nominally healthy, although unrecorded immune exposures were likely present. The donor tested CMV seropositive, placing the donor among the 250 to 350 seropositive members of the cohort. Each donor provided a peripheral blood sample, and peripheral blood mononuclear cells were used for TCR beta sequencing. The Qiagen DNeasy Blood Extraction Kit was used to extract genomic DNA from the blood cell samples. Of note for this clone: The target of this receptor is not known. One base away there is no much larger clone; base qualities are not given.

The clonotype was recovered from a woman aged 25 to 39 in good health and CMV-seropositive. The sequence is built from TRBV19 and TRBJ1-5; tentative D gene TRBD1, with 6 bases matching. Material for sequencing was PBMCs. The CDR3 amino acid sequence is: CASSVQGLNQPQHF. The nucleotide sequence is TGTGCCAGTAGTGTACAGGGTCTCAATCAGCCCCAGCATTTT.